The rows below give T cell receptor beta chains drawn from one sample of a study of cytomegalovirus exposure and HLA in healthy donors. Generated by immunoSEQ multiplex PCR, the TCRdb table keeps only in-frame clones and is missing some. The sample holds 200,000 to 250,000 clones, 80% to 95% seen once. Material: PBMCs. The receptors shown here come from a woman aged 18-30 years in good health and CMV-seronegative. Both conserved end residues are part of each CDR3. Each record gives: D gene, J gene, clone size, V gene, CDR3 DNA, CDR3 protein. The D gene is left open where the match is weak. Where a row states a size, it is once, few, many or the class of an expanded clone; other rows omit it.

d_gene: NA
j_gene: TRBJ2-3
abundance: once
v_gene: TRBV11-3
CDR3nt: TGTGCCAGCAGCCTCATGGGCTCAGATACGCAGTATTTT
CDR3aa: CASSLMGSDTQYF

d_gene: TRBD2
j_gene: TRBJ2-1
abundance: NA
v_gene: TRBV4-1
CDR3nt: TGCGCCAGCAGCCAAAGTCACCTTAGCGGGAGTCCTTCCTACAATGAGCAGTTCTTC
CDR3aa: CASSQSHLSGSPSYNEQFF

d_gene: NA
j_gene: TRBJ2-7
abundance: NA
v_gene: TRBV9
CDR3nt: TGTGCCAGCAGCCCCACAGGGTCGGGCTCCTACGAGCAGTACTTC
CDR3aa: CASSPTGSGSYEQYF

d_gene: TRBD1
j_gene: TRBJ1-1
abundance: NA
v_gene: TRBV5-4
CDR3nt: TGTGCCAGCAGCTTGGTAGACAGGGTGAACACTGAAGCTTTCTTT
CDR3aa: CASSLVDRVNTEAFF

d_gene: TRBD2
j_gene: TRBJ2-1
abundance: NA
v_gene: TRBV5-1
CDR3nt: TGCGCCAGCAGCTTGGATGGACTAGCGGGAGCGGTTGAGCAGTTCTTC
CDR3aa: CASSLDGLAGAVEQFF

d_gene: TRBD1
j_gene: TRBJ2-7
abundance: NA
v_gene: TRBV5-1
CDR3nt: TGCGCCATCCGACCGGGACAGAACTACGAGCAGTACTTC
CDR3aa: CAIRPGQNYEQYF

d_gene: TRBD1
j_gene: TRBJ1-2
abundance: NA
v_gene: TRBV15
CDR3nt: TGTGCCACCAGCAGAGATATAGCAGGACAGGGCCGGTCCCACTATGGCTACACCTTC
CDR3aa: CATSRDIAGQGRSHYGYTF

d_gene: NA
j_gene: TRBJ2-7
abundance: NA
v_gene: TRBV19
CDR3nt: TGTGCCAGTAGCGCCGGTGGCGGAGTTTACGAGCAGTACTTC
CDR3aa: CASSAGGGVYEQYF

d_gene: NA
j_gene: TRBJ2-3
abundance: NA
v_gene: TRBV30
CDR3nt: TGTGCCTGTCTTCGGGGAGAAAATACGCAGTATTTT
CDR3aa: CACLRGENTQYF

d_gene: NA
j_gene: TRBJ1-4
abundance: NA
v_gene: TRBV6-6
CDR3nt: TGTGCCAGCAGTTACGGGGGGGCCCGTGAAAAACTGTTTTTT
CDR3aa: CASSYGGAREKLFF

d_gene: NA
j_gene: TRBJ2-6
abundance: NA
v_gene: TRBV4-1
CDR3nt: TGCGCCAGCAGCCAAGCTGGGACTGTGTCTGGGGCCAACGTCCTGACTTTC
CDR3aa: CASSQAGTVSGANVLTF

d_gene: NA
j_gene: TRBJ1-1
abundance: NA
v_gene: TRBV6-5
CDR3nt: TGTGCCAGCAGTTACCAGGGGAACACTGAAGCTTTCTTT
CDR3aa: CASSYQGNTEAFF

d_gene: NA
j_gene: TRBJ2-5
abundance: NA
v_gene: TRBV5-1
CDR3nt: TGCGCCAGCAGCTTTGCCAGGGAAGAGACCCAGTACTTC
CDR3aa: CASSFAREETQYF

d_gene: TRBD2
j_gene: TRBJ2-3
abundance: NA
v_gene: TRBV7-2
CDR3nt: TGTGCCAGCAGCCTTCCTAGGGGCGGGAGAGGGACAGATACGCAGTATTTT
CDR3aa: CASSLPRGGRGTDTQYF

d_gene: TRBD1
j_gene: TRBJ1-5
abundance: NA
v_gene: TRBV19
CDR3nt: TGTGCCAGTAGTATAGGGACAGGGACAGGAAATCAGCCCCAGCATTTT
CDR3aa: CASSIGTGTGNQPQHF

d_gene: NA
j_gene: TRBJ1-2
abundance: NA
v_gene: TRBV6-1
CDR3nt: TGTGCCAGCAGTGAAACGGCGGATACTTTCTATGGCTACACCTTC
CDR3aa: CASSETADTFYGYTF

d_gene: NA
j_gene: TRBJ1-6
abundance: NA
v_gene: TRBV10-2
CDR3nt: TGCGCCAGCAGCACAGGGAGAGATAATTCACCCCTCCACTTT
CDR3aa: CASSTGRDNSPLHF

d_gene: TRBD2
j_gene: TRBJ2-7
abundance: NA
v_gene: TRBV5-6
CDR3nt: TGTGCCAGCAGCTTGGCCGCGGGAGTGGGTCTAAGCGAGCAGTACTTC
CDR3aa: CASSLAAGVGLSEQYF

d_gene: NA
j_gene: TRBJ1-6
abundance: NA
v_gene: TRBV11-2
CDR3nt: TGTGCCAGCAGCTTAGATCAACGGACAGAGAATTCACCCCTCCACTTT
CDR3aa: CASSLDQRTENSPLHF